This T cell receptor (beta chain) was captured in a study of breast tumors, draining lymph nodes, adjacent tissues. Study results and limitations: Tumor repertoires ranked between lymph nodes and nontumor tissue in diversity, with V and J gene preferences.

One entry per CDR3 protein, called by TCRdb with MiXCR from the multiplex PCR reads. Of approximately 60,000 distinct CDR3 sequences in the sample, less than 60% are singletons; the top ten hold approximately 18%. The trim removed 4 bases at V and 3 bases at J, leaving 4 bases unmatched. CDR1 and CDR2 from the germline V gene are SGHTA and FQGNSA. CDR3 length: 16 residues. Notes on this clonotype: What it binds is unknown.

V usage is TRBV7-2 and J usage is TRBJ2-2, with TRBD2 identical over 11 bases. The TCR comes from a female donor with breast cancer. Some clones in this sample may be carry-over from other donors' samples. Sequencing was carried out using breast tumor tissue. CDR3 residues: CASSSGLAADTGELFF. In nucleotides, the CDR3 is TGTGCCAGCAGCTCGGGACTAGCGGCAGACACCGGGGAGCTGTTTTTT.